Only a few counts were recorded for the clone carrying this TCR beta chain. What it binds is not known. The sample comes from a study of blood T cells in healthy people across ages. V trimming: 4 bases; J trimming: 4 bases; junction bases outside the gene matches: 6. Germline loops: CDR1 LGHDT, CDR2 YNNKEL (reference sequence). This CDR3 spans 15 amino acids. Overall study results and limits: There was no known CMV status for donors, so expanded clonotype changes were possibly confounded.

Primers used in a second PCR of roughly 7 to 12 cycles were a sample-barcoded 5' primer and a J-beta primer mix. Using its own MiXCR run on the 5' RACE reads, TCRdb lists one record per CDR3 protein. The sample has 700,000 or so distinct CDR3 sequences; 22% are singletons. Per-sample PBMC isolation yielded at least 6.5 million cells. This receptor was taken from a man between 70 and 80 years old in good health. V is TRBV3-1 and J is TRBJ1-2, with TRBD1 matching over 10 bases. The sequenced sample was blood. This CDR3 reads CASSLQGQGSYGYTF. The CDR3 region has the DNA TGTGCCAGCAGCCTCCAGGGACAGGGGTCCTATGGCTACACCTTC.